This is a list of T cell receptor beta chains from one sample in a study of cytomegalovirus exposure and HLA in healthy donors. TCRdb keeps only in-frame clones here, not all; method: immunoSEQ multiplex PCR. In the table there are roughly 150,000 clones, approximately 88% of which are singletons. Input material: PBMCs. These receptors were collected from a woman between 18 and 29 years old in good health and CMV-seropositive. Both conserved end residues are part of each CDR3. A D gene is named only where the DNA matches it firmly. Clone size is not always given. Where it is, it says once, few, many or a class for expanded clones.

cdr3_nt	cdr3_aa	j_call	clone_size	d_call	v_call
TGTGCCAGCAACGGGAGAGCGGGAGAAAAGACAGATACGCAGTATTTT	CASNGRAGEKTDTQYF	TRBJ2-3	few	TRBD2	TRBV28
TGTGCCAGCTCACCAAACCAGGGGAGGGTCAGCAATCAGCCCCAGCATTTT	CASSPNQGRVSNQPQHF	TRBJ1-5	.	.	TRBV18
TGTGCCAGCAGTGTCCCAGAAAACACTGAAGCTTTCTTT	CASSVPENTEAFF	TRBJ1-1	.	.	TRBV2
TGTGCCAGCAGCTCCGACGACGGGACTTCGTTTCAAGAGACCCAGTACTTC	CASSSDDGTSFQETQYF	TRBJ2-5	.	.	TRBV7-2
TGTGCCAGCAGTGATCGGAGGAATGAGCAGTTCTTC	CASSDRRNEQFF	TRBJ2-1	once	.	TRBV6-1
TGTGCCAGCAGCCCATGGAGGAGCGGGAGTTCCTACAATGAGCAGTTCTTC	CASSPWRSGSSYNEQFF	TRBJ2-1	.	TRBD2	TRBV7-8
TGTGCCACCAGTACGGACAGGGCGGGTGAAAAACTGTTTTTT	CATSTDRAGEKLFF	TRBJ1-4	.	TRBD1	TRBV15
TGTGCCAGCAGCTTGGTTGTCATGAACACTGAAGCTTTCTTT	CASSLVVMNTEAFF	TRBJ1-1	.	.	TRBV5-6
TGTGGCAGCACATCCGCAGCCCTGCCCTCCCCAGAGGGCGCAGGTTCGAACAATGAGCAGTTCTTC	CGSTSAALPSPEGAGSNNEQFF	TRBJ2-1	.	.	TRBV8-2
TGCAGCGCCCGACAGGGGCAGACCCAGTACTTC	CSARQGQTQYF	TRBJ2-5	once	TRBD1	TRBV29-1
TGCGCCAGCAGCCACCTCCAGGGAGGGAAGGGCTACACCTTC	CASSHLQGGKGYTF	TRBJ1-2	once	.	TRBV4-1
TGTGCCACCAGCAGATACCAGACAGTTTCCTACGAGCAGTACTTC	CATSRYQTVSYEQYF	TRBJ2-7	.	.	TRBV15
TGTGCCAGCAGTTACTCGACACACGGAAAACTGTTTTTT	CASSYSTHGKLFF	TRBJ1-4	.	.	TRBV6-5
TGTGCCAGTAGTACTGGGGGGGGTCGGGAGACCCAGTACTTC	CASSTGGGRETQYF	TRBJ2-5	once	TRBD2	TRBV19
TGTGCCAGCAGCAGGAGGACAGGGCCGGACTATGGCTACACCTTC	CASSRRTGPDYGYTF	TRBJ1-2	.	TRBD1	TRBV5-4
TGTGCCACCAGCAGTTCGGACAGGGCTAGCGGGAGCTACAATGAGCAGTTCTTC	CATSSSDRASGSYNEQFF	TRBJ2-1	.	TRBD2	TRBV15
TGTGCCAGCAGTTTCCTAGCGGGAGTGGGTAATGAGCAGTTCTTC	CASSFLAGVGNEQFF	TRBJ2-1	.	TRBD2	TRBV27
TGCGCCAGCAGCTTGGCGGGAGCCTTCCAAGAGACCCAGTACTTC	CASSLAGAFQETQYF	TRBJ2-5	.	.	TRBV5-1
TGTGCCAGCAGTGACTCTGGGGCGGGAGGCTTTGAGCAGTTCTTC	CASSDSGAGGFEQFF	TRBJ2-1	.	TRBD2	TRBV6-4
TGTGCCTGGAATTTCGGGGGCGGGAGGGCCGCCTACACCGGGGAGCTGTTTTTT	CAWNFGGGRAAYTGELFF	TRBJ2-2	.	TRBD2	TRBV30
TGCGCCAGCAGCCAAGCTTTAACACAGGGGACCGGGGAGCTGTTTTTT	CASSQALTQGTGELFF	TRBJ2-2	.	TRBD1	TRBV4-3
TGTGCCAGCAGTCTCACTAGCGGGAGCTACAATGAGCAGTTCTTC	CASSLTSGSYNEQFF	TRBJ2-1	.	TRBD2	TRBV28
TGCGCCAGCAGCTTACAGGGTGCCTACGAGCAGTACTTC	CASSLQGAYEQYF	TRBJ2-7	.	.	TRBV5-1
TGTGCCAGCAAAATCCGGGACAGGGGTTCCTACGAGCAGTACTTC	CASKIRDRGSYEQYF	TRBJ2-7	.	TRBD1	TRBV6-6
TGTGCCAGCAGCTTGTTGTCAGGGGGTGCAGATACGCAGTATTTT	CASSLLSGGADTQYF	TRBJ2-3	.	TRBD1	TRBV5-5
TGTGCCAGCAGTGAACTAGCAGCTGGCACAGATACGCAGTATTTT	CASSELAAGTDTQYF	TRBJ2-3	.	.	TRBV6-1
TGTGCCAGCAGCTTTGGGACTAGCGAGTACGAGCAGTACTTC	CASSFGTSEYEQYF	TRBJ2-7	once	TRBD2	TRBV7-8